The clone carrying this TCR beta chain was seen repeatedly, ten times or more. The entry originates in a study of spatial heterogeneity in lung cancer. On the study more broadly: Raw sequencing reads included, on average, more than 9.5 appearances of each unique TCR and UMI combination.

Every TCR cDNA molecule bore a unique molecular identifier. Using its own MiXCR run on the 5' RACE reads, TCRdb lists one record per CDR3 protein. The data show some 78,000 distinct CDR3 sequences, with around 7.3% seen just once and 6.8% held by the top ten. The time point is: sample taken at primary tumor resection. No cell sorting; template was whole RNA from tumor, lung tissue or PBMC. With 2 bases removed from V and 3 bases from J, the gap between germline ends came to 13 bases. CDR1 and CDR2 from the germline V gene are MGHRA and YSYEKL. This CDR3 is 15 amino acids long. V and J are TRBV4-1 and TRBJ2-5, with D possibly matching TRBD2 (6 bases). The sample here was PBMCs, taken at surgery. The origin of this receptor is a male donor with early-stage non-small cell lung cancer. In DNA, the CDR3 is TGCGCCAGCAGCCAAACTCTCAGGGAGGAAGAGACCCAGTACTTC. This sequence encodes CASSQTLREEETQYF.